A single sample is the source of the 4 T cell receptor beta chains below, sequenced in a study of shared clonotypes between healthy human individuals. Assay: immunoSEQ multiplex PCR; the TCRdb copy retains only in-frame clones and omits some. The sample includes around 1.4 million clones, approximately 98.5% seen only once; the top ten take 0.36%. Sequenced sample: naive CD4+ T cells sorted from blood. Subset: CD45RA+ positively selected. Receptor source: a man aged 25-45 years in good health.

The chain has TRBV5-8 and TRBJ1-2; maybe TRBD1 (5 bases). This CDR3 comprises 12 residues. From germline, CDR1 is SGHTS and CDR2 YDEGEE. V lost 3 bases to trimming and J lost 5 bases, with 8 bases between them. CDR3 sequence: CASSYGTYGYTF. The CDR3 nucleotides are TGTGCCAGCAGCTACGGGACGTATGGCTACACCTTC.

The chain joins TRBV10-2 to TRBJ2-7; 9 positions agree with TRBD2. The V gene end was trimmed by 4 bases and the J gene end by 5 bases; junction bases not matched to a gene: 6. The CDR3 has 14 residues. Germline V gene lookup returns CDR1 WSHSY and CDR2 SAAADI. CDR3 bases: TGCGCCAGCAGTGGAGGGACTAGCCCCCACGAGCAGTACTTC. Protein product: CASSGGTSPHEQYF.

The rearrangement joins TRBV5-4 to TRBJ2-3, with TRBD2 matching 11 bases. Germline assignment: CDR1 SGHNT and CDR2 YYREEE (reference sequence). The CDR3 is made up of 16 amino acids. Unmatched junction bases numbered 11, after V lost 4 bases and J lost 7 bases. The CDR3 spells CASSPRTSGWGNTQYF. The DNA for the CDR3 is TGTGCCAGCAGCCCCCGGACTAGCGGGTGGGGGAATACGCAGTATTTT.

This chain uses TRBV2 with TRBJ2-7, with TRBD1 matching 11 bases. CDR1 and CDR2 from the germline V gene are SNHLY and FYNNEI. The ends lost 9 bases at V and 2 bases at J; junction bases unmatched: 3. The CDR3 runs 13 residues. The CDR3 DNA reads TGTGCCAGGGGGACAGGGGGGACCTACGAGCAGTACTTC. Its translation: CARGTGGTYEQYF.